These 6 T cell receptor beta chains originate from one sample sequenced in a study of blood T cell repertoires in COVID-19. TCRdb's copy holds only in-frame clones and misses some; the assay was immunoSEQ multiplex PCR. The profile shows 120,000 or so clones, 80% of them singletons. The sample consisted of peripheral blood. All receptors come from a human donor in a cohort sampled during active COVID-19.

The chain links TRBV19 to TRBJ1-5; D might be TRBD1 (6 bases). CDR1 and CDR2 (germline): LNHDA, SQIVND (reference sequence). V was cut by 6 bases and J by 12 bases, with 12 bases left in between. This CDR3 contains 11 residues. The CDR3 nucleotides read TGTGCCAGTAGACAGGGCCTACTCCAGCATTTT. Encoded protein: CASRQGLLQHF.

This clone was seen only once. The V call is TRBV4-2, the J call TRBJ1-2, with D unresolved. Trimming removed 0 bases at V and 8 bases at J, with 13 bases between. The CDR3 extends over 14 amino acids. Germline-derived CDR1 and CDR2 are LGHNA and YNFKEQ. This chain's CDR3 is CASSQDFGERGYTF. DNA of the CDR3: TGTGCCAGCAGCCAAGATTTCGGGGAAAGGGGCTACACCTTC.

This clone has more than one count but fewer than ten. This chain joins TRBV19 and TRBJ1-1; D unclear. This CDR3 has 17 residues. V gave up 3 bases and J gave up 0 bases, with 17 bases separating them. CDR1 is LNHDA and CDR2 is SQIVND in the germline V gene (reference sequence). The CDR3 here is CASSIRSLRRMNTEAFF. The CDR3 region has the DNA TGTGCCAGTAGTATTCGATCTCTAAGGCGGATGAACACTGAAGCTTTCTTT.

This chain connects TRBV4-1 to TRBJ1-5, with TRBD1 matching over 7 bases. Germline CDR1 MGHRA, CDR2 YSYEKL. The CDR3 contains 15 residues. V shed 1 base, J shed 7 bases, and the junction held 7 bases outside the gene matches. The CDR3 coding sequence is TGCGCCAGCAGCCAAGGAAGGGGGCTAGGACAGCCCCAGCATTTT. It encodes CASSQGRGLGQPQHF.

The chain recombines TRBV28 with TRBJ2-1, with 13 positions matching TRBD2. This CDR3 comprises 18 residues. The V segment lost 3 bases and the J segment 3 bases; nucleotides outside the gene matches: 8. CDR1 and CDR2 (germline): MDHEN, SYDVKM. CDR3 DNA sequence: TGTGCCAGCAGTTTTTCGAGGGGACTAGCGGGGATCTACAATGAGCAGTTCTTC. Translation gives CASSFSRGLAGIYNEQFF.

CDR3 nucleotide sequence: TGTGCCAGCAGGCACCCCCCCAGGGTCTATGGCTACACCTTC. This codes for CASRHPPRVYGYTF. This rearrangement joins TRBV7-9 to TRBJ1-2, with a possible D match to TRBD1 (5 bases). This CDR3 spans 14 amino acids. Deletions cut 6 bases from V and 4 bases from J, with 15 bases between. Germline-derived CDR1 and CDR2 are SEHNR and FQNEAQ (reference sequence). The full variable domain, with the rest looked up from reference TRBV7-9 and TRBJ1-2, is DTGVSQNPRHKITKRGQNVTFRCDPISEHNRLYWYRQTLGQGPEFLTYFQNEAQLEKSRLLSDRFSAERPKGSFSTLEIQRTEQGDSAMYLCASRHPPRVYGYTFGSGTRLTVV.